One T cell receptor (beta chain) is described in this entry. The entry originates in a study of blood T cell repertoires in COVID-19. Looking at the study overall: Samples of COVID-19 (acute and convalescent) were obtained from the United States, Italy and Spain. The cDNA or gDNA used as material had been derived from T cells, B-cell-depleted T cells, or PBMCs.

The authors' processing: Amplified reference gene primers provided the basis for estimating nucleated cell counts. Sequencing used immunoSEQ multiplex PCR; TCRdb keeps in-frame clones, though not all of them. D and trimming come from the DNA, and the V and J calls and clone size come from that table. The data contain 150,000 or so clones, 87% of them singletons. V lost 1 base and J lost 0, with 3 bases in between. The CDR3 totals 13 residues. Germline V lookup: CDR1 SEHNR, CDR2 FQNEAQ (reference sequence). This TCR derives from an elderly man with acute or convalescent COVID-19. The source material was peripheral blood. The genes are TRBV7-9 and TRBJ1-1; D gene ambiguous. This CDR3 is CASSLDMNTEAFF. CDR3 in DNA: TGTGCCAGCAGCTTAGATATGAACACTGAAGCTTTCTTT.